This passage covers 26 T cell receptor beta chains from one sample sequenced in a study of CD8 T cells in ankylosing spondylitis. Overall study results and limits: Ankylosing spondylitis blood seemed to carry a telltale TCR beta motif made of seven or eight highly homologous variants.

Each CDR3 protein gets one entry after TCRdb re-called the 5' RACE reads with MiXCR. The table has around 540,000 distinct CDR3 sequences, about an eighth seen once; the top ten hold under 7.5%. For these TCRs, the target antigens are not known. Sequenced sample: blood, either unsorted or a sorted T cell fraction (not recorded which). The source is a male donor with ankylosing spondylitis.

This chain joins TRBV5-1 and TRBJ2-7; D possibly corresponds to TRBD1 (6 bases). Germline lookup yields CDR1 SGHRS and CDR2 YFSETQ. V gave up 3 bases and J gave up 11 bases, with 12 bases separating them. The CDR3 spans 11 residues. The CDR3 loop is CASSYQGTEYF. The CDR3 DNA reads as TGCGCCAGCAGCTACCAGGGGACGGAGTACTTC.

This chain uses TRBV27 with TRBJ1-2; possibly TRBD1 for D (5 bases). CDR1 and CDR2 from the germline V gene are MNHEY and SMNVEV (reference sequence). The CDR3 totals 14 residues. The V end lost 7 bases, the J end lost 0 bases, and 12 bases lay between the germline ends. CDR3 in amino acids: CASKLGGTNYGYTF. In DNA form, the CDR3 reads TGTGCCAGCAAGCTCGGGGGGACTAACTATGGCTACACCTTC.

This clonotype turned up a few times. The DNA for the CDR3 is TGTGCCAGCAGTTTAGTCCGTGGGCACGGGACAACCAACTACGAGCAGTACTTC. It specifies CASSLVRGHGTTNYEQYF. This sequence joins TRBV12-3 or TRBV12-4 and TRBJ2-7; D may be TRBD1 (6 bases). The length of the CDR3 is 18 residues. Trimming took off 1 base at V and 3 bases at J, with 22 bases between the two ends.

The table lists this clonotype with a few counts. This chain links TRBV18 with TRBJ2-1; maybe TRBD2 (6 bases). The CDR3 length is 17 residues. The germline gives CDR1 KGHSH, CDR2 LQKENI. V was clipped by 0 bases and J by 3 bases, with 15 bases between them. DNA of the CDR3: TGTGCCAGCTCACCACCTGGGGGGTTAAGCCTCTACAATGAGCAGTTCTTC. This translates into CASSPPGGLSLYNEQFF.

This clonotype was found a few times. The CDR3 is CASSPRVEFDSPLHF. The DNA of the CDR3 is TGTGCCAGCAGCCCCAGGGTTGAGTTTGACTCACCCCTCCACTTT. The chain has TRBV3-1 and TRBJ1-6, with a weak D call TRBD1 (5 bases). Germline CDR1 and CDR2: LGHDT and YNNKEL (reference sequence). CDR3 length: 15 residues. Trimming pared 4 bases from V and 10 bases from J, leaving 17 bases between.

This chain connects TRBV29-1 to TRBJ1-3; D not certain. CDR3 length: 14 amino acids. CDR1 and CDR2 (germline): SQVTM, ANQGSEA. The V and J ends lost 1 base and 3 bases respectively, with 10 bases between them. CDR3 coding DNA: TGCAGCGTTGAAGTTCCGGTAAATGGAAACACCATATATTTT. Translating it yields CSVEVPVNGNTIYF.

The V gene is TRBV20-1, the J gene TRBJ2-7; 10 nucleotides align to TRBD1. J lost 1 base, V lost 5 bases, and 5 bases had no gene match. Germline CDR1 and CDR2: DFQATT and SNEGSKA (reference sequence). The CDR3 extends over 14 amino acids. CDR3 bases: TGCAGTGCTTTTGACAGGGGGCTATCCTACGAGCAGTACTTC. The encoded protein is CSAFDRGLSYEQYF.

V and J are TRBV7-2 and TRBJ1-1; D is possibly TRBD1 (6 bases). The CDR3 spans 14 residues. V lost 5 bases and J lost 0, with 10 bases in between. Germline V CDR1 and CDR2: SGHTA, FQGNSA. The CDR3 spells CASSKTGLNTEAFF. The CDR3 nucleotides are TGTGCCAGCAGCAAGACAGGCTTGAACACTGAAGCTTTCTTT.

This clonotype showed up many times. J is TRBJ2-2 and V is TRBV20-1; perhaps TRBD1 as D (5 bases). With 3 bases removed from V and 0 bases from J, the gap between germline ends came to 11 bases. CDR1 and CDR2 from the germline V gene are DFQATT and SNEGSKA (reference sequence). The CDR3 runs 15 residues. This chain's CDR3 is CSARVGRANTGELFF. CDR3 coding DNA: TGCAGTGCTAGGGTTGGCAGGGCGAACACCGGGGAGCTGTTTTTT.

There are a few counts of this clonotype. V usage is TRBV10-3 and J usage is TRBJ2-1; TRBD2 agrees at 11 bases. CDR1 and CDR2 from the germline V gene are ENHRY and SYGVKD. Losses at the gene ends were 2 bases for V and 3 bases for J; bases not matched to a gene: 9. This CDR3 region has 18 residues. The CDR3 DNA sequence: TGTGCCATCAGTGAGACTAGCGGGAGAAGGACGAACTACAATGAGCAGTTCTTC. Translation: CAISETSGRRTNYNEQFF.

This clonotype came up a few times. The J gene is TRBJ2-5, the V gene TRBV20-1; 8 positions agree with TRBD2. CDR1 is DFQATT, CDR2 SNEGSKA, per germline (reference sequence). The CDR3 is 16 amino acids. The ends lost 4 bases at V and 1 base at J; junction bases unmatched: 11. The CDR3 region has the DNA TGCAGTGCTAATAGCGGGATCTCAACCCTCCAAGAGACCCAGTACTTC. It is translated as CSANSGISTLQETQYF.

The chain employs TRBV4-2 and TRBJ2-5, with 14 positions matching TRBD2. CDR1 and CDR2 (germline): LGHNA, YNFKEQ. The ends lost 4 bases at V and 5 bases at J; junction bases unmatched: 6. CDR3 length: 16 amino acids. For the CDR3, the DNA is TGTGCCAGCAGCCGGACTAGCGGGGGGCTAGGGGAGACCCAGTACTTC. Protein sequence: CASSRTSGGLGETQYF.

The chain employs TRBV20-1 and TRBJ2-3; TRBD2 matches at 12 bases. The germline V gene encodes CDR1 DFQATT and CDR2 SNEGSKA (reference sequence). V was clipped by 3 bases and J by 5 bases; unmatched bases: 9. CDR3 size: 16 residues. CDR3 sequence (DNA): TGCAGTGCTAGTCTTCGACTAGCGGGAGTAAAAGATACGCAGTATTTT. It translates to CSASLRLAGVKDTQYF.

The chain recombines TRBV5-1 with TRBJ2-1, with no clear D. V was pared by 0 bases and J by 5 bases, with 12 bases between. The germline V gene encodes CDR1 SGHRS and CDR2 YFSETQ. The CDR3 runs 15 residues. The CDR3 reads CASSLVVPTHNEQFF. The DNA of the CDR3 is TGCGCCAGCAGCTTGGTAGTGCCCACTCACAATGAGCAGTTCTTC.

This clonotype was counted a single time. The chain has TRBV7-6 and TRBJ2-1; 9 bases are shared with TRBD1. The junction had 11 bases not matched to a gene; V was cut back by 5 bases and J by 0 bases. CDR1 is SGHVS, CDR2 FNYEAQ, per germline. The CDR3 runs to 18 residues. The CDR3 DNA reads TGTGCCAGCAGCCCCTATCCGCGACAGGGGGGCTCCTACAATGAGCAGTTCTTC. Translating gives CASSPYPRQGGSYNEQFF.

This chain uses TRBV12-3 or TRBV12-4 with TRBJ2-2; D perhaps matches TRBD2 (6 bases). This CDR3 has 17 amino acids. This CDR3 is CTFCHTQEGKGTGELFF. CDR3 nucleotide sequence: TGTACCTTCTGTCACACGCAGGAGGGGAAGGGCACCGGGGAGCTGTTTTTT.

There are a few counts of this clonotype. The chain links TRBV7-9 to TRBJ1-1; D unclear. V was cut by 3 bases and J by 0 bases, with 8 bases left in between. The CDR3 covers 14 residues. From germline, CDR1 is SEHNR and CDR2 FQNEAQ (reference sequence). The CDR3 nucleotides are TGTGCCAGCAGCTTCGACTCGGTGAACACTGAAGCTTTCTTT. Protein product: CASSFDSVNTEAFF.

This clonotype was seen a handful of times. The V call is TRBV15, the J call TRBJ1-1; 7 bases align to TRBD1. Germline CDR1 is LNHNV and CDR2 is YYDKDF (reference sequence). This CDR3 has 15 residues. Trimming removed 0 bases from V and 10 bases from J; junction bases left unmatched: 11. CDR3 in DNA: TGTGCCACCAGCAGAGATCCTCGACAGGGTCTGGGAGCTTTCTTT. Its protein product is CATSRDPRQGLGAFF.

This clonotype has a handful of counts. The genes are TRBV5-1 and TRBJ1-2; D gene unclear. Germline CDR1 is SGHRS and CDR2 is YFSETQ. There are 14 residues in the CDR3. Trimming took off 3 bases at V and 6 bases at J, with 15 bases between the two ends. CDR3: CASSSGILGDGYTF. The CDR3 DNA is TGCGCCAGCAGCTCTGGGATACTCGGGGATGGCTACACCTTC.

Note on this clonotype: This sequence may be a read error, since a much larger clone differs from it by one base. In DNA form, the CDR3 reads TGTGCCAGCAGCTTAGATATCGAGCAGGGGAACACTGAAGCTTTCTTT. This codes for CASSLDIEQGNTEAFF. This rearrangement joins TRBV11-2 to TRBJ1-1, with D possibly TRBD1 on 5 matching bases. CDR1 and CDR2 (germline): SGHAT, FQNNGV. There are 16 residues in the CDR3. V was pared by 0 bases and J by 1 base, with 12 bases between.

This clonotype has at least ten counts. This chain uses TRBV6-1 with TRBJ2-3; 12 nucleotides match TRBD2. V shed 4 bases and J 4 bases; nucleotides not matched to a gene: 3. The CDR3 runs 15 residues. CDR1 MNHNS and CDR2 SASEGT come from the germline V gene. The CDR3 region is CASSALAGGSDTQYF. The CDR3, as DNA: TGTGCCAGCAGTGCCCTAGCGGGAGGGTCAGATACGCAGTATTTT.

The V call is TRBV20-1, the J call TRBJ2-2; D is perhaps TRBD1 (5 bases). Germline-derived CDR1 and CDR2 are DFQATT and SNEGSKA (reference sequence). The CDR3 extends over 12 amino acids. The V end was cut by 5 bases, the J end by 3 bases, with 7 bases between. CDR3 loop: CSAQGYTGELFF. DNA for the CDR3: TGCAGTGCTCAGGGATACACCGGGGAGCTGTTTTTT.

The table lists this clonotype with many counts. This sequence joins TRBV24-1 and TRBJ2-2; weak D call: TRBD1 (5 bases). The CDR3 loop spans 16 amino acids. Germline values: CDR1 KGHDR, CDR2 SFDVKD. The ends were cut back, 4 bases at V and 6 bases at J, with 17 bases in the middle. The CDR3 is CATSEREQVFSGELFF. In DNA, the CDR3 is TGTGCCACCAGTGAGAGAGAACAGGTTTTCTCCGGGGAGCTGTTTTTT.

This sequence joins TRBV29-1 and TRBJ2-3; a weak D match, TRBD2 (7 bases). Germline V gene lookup returns CDR1 SQVTM and CDR2 ANQGSEA. There are 13 residues in the CDR3. V lost 5 bases, J lost 5 bases, and 14 bases lay in between. Here the CDR3 reads CSVQGGDGDTQYF. For the CDR3, the DNA is TGCAGCGTTCAAGGGGGGGATGGAGATACGCAGTATTTT.

This clonotype was detected ten times or more. The V call is TRBV15, the J call TRBJ2-3, with D possibly being TRBD1 (5 bases). The CDR3 spans 17 residues. The ends were cut back, 5 bases at V and 2 bases at J, with 20 bases in the middle. Germline V lookup: CDR1 LNHNV, CDR2 YYDKDF (reference sequence). CDR3 coding DNA: TGTGCCACCAGCGCCCATAGGGGTTCCCGTATCACAGATACGCAGTATTTT. It yields the protein CATSAHRGSRITDTQYF.

Points on this clonotype: An end of the junction does not agree with germline; a read error may underlie this. The rearrangement links TRBV10-3 to TRBJ2-7; 10 nucleotides align to TRBD1. The germline CDR1 and CDR2 sequences are ENHRY and SYGVKD. The length of the CDR3 is 15 residues. The CDR3 protein is CAVRDRTGGLSEQYF. The CDR3 DNA reads as TGTGCCGTCAGGGATAGGACAGGGGGTTTAAGCGAGCAGTACTTC.